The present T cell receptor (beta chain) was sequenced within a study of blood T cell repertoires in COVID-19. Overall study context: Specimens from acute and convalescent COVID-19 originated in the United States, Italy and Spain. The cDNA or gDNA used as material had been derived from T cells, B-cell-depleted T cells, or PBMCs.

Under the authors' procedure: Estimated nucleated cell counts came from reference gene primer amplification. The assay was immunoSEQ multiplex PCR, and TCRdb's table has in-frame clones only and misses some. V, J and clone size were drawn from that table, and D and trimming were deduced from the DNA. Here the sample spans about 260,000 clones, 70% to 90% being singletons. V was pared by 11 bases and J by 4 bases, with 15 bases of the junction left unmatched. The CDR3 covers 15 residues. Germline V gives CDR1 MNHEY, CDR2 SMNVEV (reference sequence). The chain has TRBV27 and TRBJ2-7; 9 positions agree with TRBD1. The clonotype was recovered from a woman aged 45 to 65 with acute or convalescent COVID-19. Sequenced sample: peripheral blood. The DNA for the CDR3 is TGTGCCGTCACAATCCGGGACAGGGAACATTACGAGCAGTACTTC. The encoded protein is CAVTIRDREHYEQYF.